This T cell receptor (beta chain) appears in the sequencing data of a study of T-cell reconstitution after alpha-beta-depleted transplantation in children. V dropped 0 bases and J dropped 4 bases, with 11 bases sitting between them. The CDR3 has 14 amino acids. Germline values: CDR1 DFQATT, CDR2 SNEGSKA (reference sequence). Construction of the TCRbeta library involved unique molecular identifiers. TCRdb re-called the PCR reads through MiXCR, storing one row per CDR3 protein. The profile shows a few hundred thousand distinct CDR3 sequences, approximately 9.9% of them singletons. This clonotype has a handful of counts.

The clonotype originates from a human donor who donated a stem cell graft to a child with SCID. The sequenced sample was PBMCs from the stem cell graft donor, obtained from the stem cell graft. V gene TRBV20-1 combines with J gene TRBJ2-3, with a tentative D call TRBD2 (6 bases). CDR3 sequence reads: CSARDPPGADTQYF. CDR3 nucleotides: TGCAGTGCTAGAGATCCCCCGGGGGCAGATACGCAGTATTTT.